This T cell receptor (beta chain) emerged from a study of cytomegalovirus exposure and HLA in healthy donors. Study results and caveats: In a later analysis, most CMV-associated TCR beta chains appeared HLA-restricted.

To note about this clone: Its antigen remains unidentified.

The ends lost 8 bases at V and 2 bases at J; junction bases unmatched: 2. The CDR3 length is 12 residues. Germline-derived CDR1 and CDR2 are MNHEY and SVGAGI. It was with 60 Vbeta and 13 Jbeta primers that the PCR ran. This table comes from immunoSEQ multiplex PCR, and its TCRdb copy is limited to in-frame clones, with some not included. The sample has 90,000 to 110,000 clones; just over 75% are singletons. The sequence was obtained from a man aged 35-49 years in good health and CMV-seropositive. The sequencing input was PBMCs. The chain recombines TRBV6-5 with TRBJ2-7; 8 nucleotides agree with TRBD2. CDR3 in DNA: TGTGCCAGCGGGCGGGGGGCCTACGAGCAGTACTTC. As protein: CASGRGAYEQYF.